A selection of T cell receptor beta chains follows, all from one sample in a study of T cells after yellow fever vaccination. TCRdb reprocessed the 5' RACE reads via MiXCR and lists one record per CDR3 protein. The data show about 73,000 distinct CDR3 sequences, approximately 7.5% seen once. This specimen consisted of CD8+ T cells sorted from PBMCs, obtained on the day of the yellow fever booster vaccination. The source is a man in his thirties or forties who received the YFV17D yellow fever vaccine. Both conserved end residues are part of each CDR3. The order of the fields is D gene, V gene, J gene, CDR3 protein. The D gene is left open where the match is weak.

D gene: TRBD2
V gene: TRBV9
J gene: TRBJ2-1
CDR3 protein: CASSVEVAGGYNEQFF

D gene: TRBD2
V gene: TRBV10-3
J gene: TRBJ2-7
CDR3 protein: CAIRRAGGGSVNEQYF

D gene: TRBD2
V gene: TRBV6-1
J gene: TRBJ2-1
CDR3 protein: CASRRLARHNEQFF

D gene: TRBD2
V gene: TRBV7-3
J gene: TRBJ2-1
CDR3 protein: CASSSSEGLGDEQFF

D gene: TRBD2
V gene: TRBV11-2
J gene: TRBJ2-1
CDR3 protein: CASRRAGNSYNEQFF

D gene: -
V gene: TRBV5-6
J gene: TRBJ2-1
CDR3 protein: CTSSLDVSSYNEQFF

D gene: TRBD2
V gene: TRBV12-3/TRBV12-4
J gene: TRBJ2-1
CDR3 protein: CASSRAGGETVSYNEQFF

D gene: TRBD2
V gene: TRBV6-2/TRBV6-3
J gene: TRBJ2-3
CDR3 protein: CASSRPGLAGSTDTQYF

D gene: TRBD2
V gene: TRBV5-1
J gene: TRBJ2-1
CDR3 protein: CASSLALAGVNEQFF

D gene: -
V gene: TRBV4-2
J gene: TRBJ1-1
CDR3 protein: CASSQDQTGGGTEAFF

D gene: -
V gene: TRBV12-3/TRBV12-4
J gene: TRBJ2-6
CDR3 protein: CASSHAGTGANVLTF

D gene: -
V gene: TRBV5-1
J gene: TRBJ2-5
CDR3 protein: CATKGPLKGETQYF

D gene: -
V gene: TRBV25-1
J gene: TRBJ2-3
CDR3 protein: CASSELAGVGRVTDTQYF

D gene: -
V gene: TRBV7-2
J gene: TRBJ2-7
CDR3 protein: CASSSAEGEYEQYF

D gene: -
V gene: TRBV25-1
J gene: TRBJ1-1
CDR3 protein: CASSEYFGNTEAFF

D gene: -
V gene: TRBV7-9
J gene: TRBJ2-1
CDR3 protein: CASPRSSVPNNEQFF

D gene: -
V gene: TRBV5-5
J gene: TRBJ2-2
CDR3 protein: CASSSENTGELFF

D gene: -
V gene: TRBV10-2
J gene: TRBJ2-7
CDR3 protein: CASSEYAGLSYEQYF

D gene: TRBD2
V gene: TRBV7-9
J gene: TRBJ2-7
CDR3 protein: CASTTTSGSYEQYF

D gene: TRBD1
V gene: TRBV7-9
J gene: TRBJ1-1
CDR3 protein: CASSPTGGSTEAFF

D gene: -
V gene: TRBV20-1
J gene: TRBJ1-1
CDR3 protein: CSALDWRSFNTEAFF

D gene: -
V gene: TRBV12-3/TRBV12-4
J gene: TRBJ2-3
CDR3 protein: CASSSWGEIITTDTQYF

D gene: TRBD1
V gene: TRBV30
J gene: TRBJ2-5
CDR3 protein: CAWSVTGGETQYF

D gene: -
V gene: TRBV29-1
J gene: TRBJ2-7
CDR3 protein: CSAGRDFYEQYF

D gene: -
V gene: TRBV29-1
J gene: TRBJ2-1
CDR3 protein: CSVEPGGYSSYNEQFF

D gene: -
V gene: TRBV7-9
J gene: TRBJ2-7
CDR3 protein: CASSLDSSWEQYF

D gene: -
V gene: TRBV4-3
J gene: TRBJ2-3
CDR3 protein: CASSQGEGGHTDTQYF

D gene: TRBD2
V gene: TRBV5-6
J gene: TRBJ2-7
CDR3 protein: CASSFGTSDHEQYF

D gene: TRBD1
V gene: TRBV9
J gene: TRBJ2-1
CDR3 protein: CASSPVTGGAHNEQFF

D gene: -
V gene: TRBV5-4
J gene: TRBJ2-2
CDR3 protein: CASSPGLSGELFF

D gene: -
V gene: TRBV6-2/TRBV6-3
J gene: TRBJ2-7
CDR3 protein: CASSYVDGSYEQYF

D gene: TRBD2
V gene: TRBV28
J gene: TRBJ2-7
CDR3 protein: CASSSISGRTSYEQYF

D gene: TRBD1
V gene: TRBV29-1
J gene: TRBJ2-7
CDR3 protein: CSVAAGGQLEQYF

D gene: -
V gene: TRBV2
J gene: TRBJ1-3
CDR3 protein: CASRDREHNF

D gene: TRBD2
V gene: TRBV12-3/TRBV12-4
J gene: TRBJ2-3
CDR3 protein: CASSLAGEGTDTQYF

D gene: TRBD2
V gene: TRBV4-1
J gene: TRBJ2-7
CDR3 protein: CASSRIAGAQYEQYF

D gene: -
V gene: TRBV28
J gene: TRBJ2-7
CDR3 protein: CASRPHDSYEQYF

D gene: TRBD2
V gene: TRBV3-1
J gene: TRBJ2-5
CDR3 protein: CASSRTSGSLETQYF

D gene: -
V gene: TRBV29-1
J gene: TRBJ2-7
CDR3 protein: CSVEGLSSYEQYF

D gene: -
V gene: TRBV18
J gene: TRBJ2-2
CDR3 protein: CASSHKVGGLDTGELFF

D gene: TRBD2
V gene: TRBV27
J gene: TRBJ2-3
CDR3 protein: CASSAQLAGPGNTQYF

D gene: TRBD1
V gene: TRBV20-1
J gene: TRBJ2-5
CDR3 protein: CCARDPLGTGWETQYF

D gene: -
V gene: TRBV18
J gene: TRBJ1-2
CDR3 protein: CASSPPTDRPDYGYTF

D gene: -
V gene: TRBV20-1
J gene: TRBJ2-7
CDR3 protein: CSARDLQGREQYF

D gene: TRBD1
V gene: TRBV5-1
J gene: TRBJ2-3
CDR3 protein: CASSLWTGDTDTQYF

D gene: TRBD2
V gene: TRBV2
J gene: TRBJ2-7
CDR3 protein: CASSTSDSSYEQYF

D gene: -
V gene: TRBV7-2
J gene: TRBJ2-1
CDR3 protein: CASSSVVAYNEQFF

D gene: TRBD1
V gene: TRBV27
J gene: TRBJ2-4
CDR3 protein: CASSLDRGNIQYF

D gene: -
V gene: TRBV20-1
J gene: TRBJ2-7
CDR3 protein: CSARDRERDGHEQYF

D gene: TRBD1
V gene: TRBV15
J gene: TRBJ2-3
CDR3 protein: CATSRPDRGDTQYF

D gene: -
V gene: TRBV20-1
J gene: TRBJ2-1
CDR3 protein: CSAREPFWKPGNEQFF

D gene: -
V gene: TRBV19
J gene: TRBJ2-1
CDR3 protein: CASSIRTPYNEQFF

D gene: -
V gene: TRBV20-1
J gene: TRBJ1-1
CDR3 protein: CSARDLAASNTEAFF

D gene: TRBD2
V gene: TRBV10-3
J gene: TRBJ2-1
CDR3 protein: CAISGTSGELNEQFF